Below, 6 T cell receptor beta chains from the same sample are listed, as sequenced in a study of Graves' ophthalmopathy and Graves' hyperthyroidism. Scientists amplified the TCR beta CDR3 regions from RNA transcripts. Amplification began with first-round RT-PCR using HTBI primers, then second-round multiplex PCR was performed. Each CDR3 protein gets one entry after TCRdb re-called the multiplex PCR reads with MiXCR. The repertoire holds roughly 1.1 million distinct CDR3 sequences, with 35% to 40% as singletons. Input material: peripheral blood or thyroid tissue (not recorded which). The receptors derive from an adult man with Graves' hyperthyroidism.

V and J are TRBV7-9 and TRBJ1-2, with TRBD1 matching over 9 bases. CDR3 size: 15 residues. V lost 5 bases to trimming and J lost 7 bases; unmatched junction nucleotides: 11. CDR1 is SEHNR and CDR2 is FQNEAQ in the germline V gene (reference sequence). CDR3 sequence: CASSRHRGRGGGYTF. CDR3 nucleotides: TGTGCCAGCAGCCGCCACAGGGGGCGTGGAGGTGGCTACACCTTC.

This clonotype was seen repeatedly, ten times or more. V usage is TRBV7-6 and J usage is TRBJ2-5, with a possible D match to TRBD1 (6 bases). The CDR3 covers 15 residues. V was clipped by 5 bases and J by 0 bases, with 13 bases between them. The germline V gene has CDR1 SGHVS and CDR2 FNYEAQ. CDR3 amino acids: CASSPTGQYQETQYF. The CDR3 nucleotides are TGTGCCAGCAGCCCAACCGGACAGTACCAAGAGACCCAGTACTTC. The entire variable domain, with the rest obtained from reference TRBV7-6 and TRBJ2-5, is as follows: GAGVSQSPRYKVTKRGQDVALRCDPISGHVSLYWYRQALGQGPEFLTYFNYEAQQDKSGLPNDRFSAERPEGSISTLTIQRTEQRDSAMYRCASSPTGQYQETQYFGPGTRLLVL.

This clonotype was counted only a few times. The CDR3: CASKGGTGKNTGELFF. CDR3 in DNA: TGTGCCAGTAAAGGCGGGACAGGGAAAAACACCGGGGAGCTGTTTTTT. The chain joins TRBV19 to TRBJ2-2, with 9 bases matching TRBD1. The V segment lost 7 bases and the J segment 2 bases; nucleotides outside the gene matches: 8. The CDR3 is 16 residues long. Germline loops: CDR1 LNHDA, CDR2 SQIVND (reference sequence).

There are many counts of this clonotype. This chain connects TRBV29-1 to TRBJ1-4; no firm D call. CDR1 SQVTM and CDR2 ANQGSEA come from the germline V gene. The V gene lost 4 bases and the J gene lost 4 bases, with 7 bases spanning the gap. The CDR3 is 12 residues long. The CDR3 DNA sequence: TGCAGCGTTGGGGGTTTTAATGAAAAACTGTTTTTT. Translating gives CSVGGFNEKLFF.

This chain connects TRBV7-8 to TRBJ2-7, with D maybe TRBD2 (5 bases). The V end was cut by 4 bases, the J end by 7 bases, with 14 bases between. The CDR3 length is 13 residues. Germline assignment: CDR1 SGHVS and CDR2 FQNEAQ. This chain's CDR3 is CASSSLLPGEQYF. Written as DNA, the CDR3 is TGTGCCAGCAGCTCCCTCTTGCCGGGGGAGCAGTACTTC. The whole variable domain, remainder taken from reference TRBV7-8 and TRBJ2-7, is GAGVSQSPRYKVAKRGQDVALRCDPISGHVSLFWYQQALGQGPEFLTYFQNEAQLDKSGLPSDRFFAERPEGSVSTLKIQRTQQEDSAVYLCASSSLLPGEQYFGPGTRLTVT.

This clonotype was counted at least ten times. This rearrangement joins TRBV2 to TRBJ1-2; D perhaps matches TRBD1 (5 bases). The CDR3 runs to 14 residues. The germline CDR1 and CDR2 sequences are SNHLY and FYNNEI. Between the trimmed V and J ends, which lost 2 bases and 3 bases, there was a span of 10 bases. Written as DNA, the CDR3 is TGTGCCAGCAGTGAAAGGGGTTCCTACTATGGCTACACCTTC. Translating gives CASSERGSYYGYTF.